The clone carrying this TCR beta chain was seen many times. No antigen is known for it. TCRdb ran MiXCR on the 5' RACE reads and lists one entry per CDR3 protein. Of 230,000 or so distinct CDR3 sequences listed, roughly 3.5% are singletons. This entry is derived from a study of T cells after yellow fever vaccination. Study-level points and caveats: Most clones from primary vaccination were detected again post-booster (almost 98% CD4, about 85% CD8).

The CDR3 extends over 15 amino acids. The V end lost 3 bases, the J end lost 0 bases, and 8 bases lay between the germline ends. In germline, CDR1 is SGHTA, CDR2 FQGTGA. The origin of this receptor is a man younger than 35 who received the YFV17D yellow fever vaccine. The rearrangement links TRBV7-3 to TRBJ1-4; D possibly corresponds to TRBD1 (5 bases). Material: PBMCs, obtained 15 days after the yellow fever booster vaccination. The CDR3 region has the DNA TGTGCCAGCAGCTTCGCAGGGACAACTAATGAAAAACTGTTTTTT. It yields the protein CASSFAGTTNEKLFF.